This T cell receptor (beta chain) was identified during a study of PD-1 blockade in classical Hodgkin lymphoma (dated by TCRdb to the early 2020s). Study-level background: Nivolumab dosing was 3 mg/kg intravenously every 2 weeks, continuing until either disease progression or unacceptable toxicity. To define a peripheral blood immune signature of response to PD-1 blockade in classical Hodgkin lymphoma, the study combined TCR beta sequencing with CyTOF. The paper's findings and limits, for the study overall: The study covered only a single clinical trial cohort, and the causes of the repertoire differences, possibly disease activity or prior therapy, were still not defined. Among trial patients, those achieving complete response had baseline diversity similar to that of newly diagnosed patients, while diversity was significantly lower in partial responders and progressors. Lower diversity was observed in patients in whom nivolumab was started less than 1 year after ASCT, and these patients were excluded from later analyses so that confounding by immune reconstitution would be avoided. By C4D1, a significant rise was seen in CD4+ TCR diversity but not in CD8+ TCR diversity (p=0.0027 vs p=0.16), and the rise was most apparent among complete responders (p=0.02). Baseline TCR diversity was reported to be lower in newly diagnosed patients than in healthy donors, and even lower in relapsed/refractory patients.

Genomic DNA was isolated using the Qiagen DNeasy kit from unsorted PBMCs as well as from negatively selected CD4+ and CD8+ fractions. Using primers that anneal to V and J segments, immunoSEQ multiplex PCR amplified the TCR beta CDR3 regions. A synthetic immune receptor repertoire was used to minimize amplification bias, and remaining bias was computationally removed after sequencing. On the authors' methods: Custom Python scripts were used to quantify repertoire diversity as the Shannon entropy index. The unsorted, CD4+ and CD8+ repertoires were each analyzed separately, with the exception of combined analyses, where CD4+ and CD8+ sequences were merged in silico. A clone counted as expanded when the clone's frequency after treatment rose at least 2-fold relative to C1D1, and clones undetected at baseline were given a pseudocount of 0.5. Clones with 0 or 1 copy at C1D1 were defined as singleton clones, while clones with 2 or more copies were defined as non-singleton clones. Clones expanded in unsorted samples were annotated as CD4+, CD8+ or unknown by matching protein sequences in sorted samples from the same patient. Wilcoxon tests on paired samples were used to test diversity changes from C1D1 to C4D1. The table comes from immuneACCESS by way of TCRdb, which keeps in-frame sequences with V and J called. Part of the clones is missing from these tables; in studies checked, under half for an unresolved V gene and the rest for unknown reasons. V and J calls and clone size are copied from that table; D and trimming were computed from the DNA. Here the sample has tens of thousands of clones; 55% to 70% occur a single time. Less than 3% of the sample is held by the ten biggest clonotypes.

Concerning this clone itself: The clone's antigen remains unknown. Base qualities are not provided; no much larger clone lies one nucleotide away.

In the paper's terms, the time point label means: cycle 4 day 1 (C4D1), after less than 7 weeks of nivolumab. Every trial patient had relapsed after autologous stem cell transplantation, and cohorts A, B and C differed in prior brentuximab vedotin exposure. The trial cohort was composed of over 50 patients with relapsed/refractory classical Hodgkin lymphoma, for whom complete response, partial response or progressive disease was recorded as best overall response. Trial patients were treated with single-agent nivolumab in the multi-cohort phase II CheckMate 205 trial. An independent review committee assessed best overall response using the 2007 International Working Group response criteria. PBMCs from the trial were collected at three points: immediately before nivolumab initiation (C1D1), and during therapy at cycle 2 day 1 and cycle 4 day 1. Peripheral blood was collected in 8 mL Vacutainer Cell Preparation Tubes, from which PBMCs were isolated by centrifugation and then cryopreserved.

The CDR3 runs 12 amino acids, cysteine and phenylalanine included. This entry keeps only the CDR3 DNA: 36 bases, framed from base 1. CDR1 and CDR2 are read off the germline V gene as SGHTA and FQGNSA. Trimming removed 2 bases from V and 4 bases from J, leaving 5 bases between the germline ends. Recombination connected TRBV7-2 to TRBJ1-1; the D gene is perhaps TRBD1, from 5 matching bases. Sequences were derived from peripheral blood mononuclear cells (PBMCs), sampled before the fourth cycle of nivolumab. This TCR was sampled from a human donor with classical Hodgkin lymphoma. CDR3 protein: CASSLRGTEAFF. The nucleotides are TGTGCCAGCAGCTTAAGGGGCACTGAAGCTTTCTTT.